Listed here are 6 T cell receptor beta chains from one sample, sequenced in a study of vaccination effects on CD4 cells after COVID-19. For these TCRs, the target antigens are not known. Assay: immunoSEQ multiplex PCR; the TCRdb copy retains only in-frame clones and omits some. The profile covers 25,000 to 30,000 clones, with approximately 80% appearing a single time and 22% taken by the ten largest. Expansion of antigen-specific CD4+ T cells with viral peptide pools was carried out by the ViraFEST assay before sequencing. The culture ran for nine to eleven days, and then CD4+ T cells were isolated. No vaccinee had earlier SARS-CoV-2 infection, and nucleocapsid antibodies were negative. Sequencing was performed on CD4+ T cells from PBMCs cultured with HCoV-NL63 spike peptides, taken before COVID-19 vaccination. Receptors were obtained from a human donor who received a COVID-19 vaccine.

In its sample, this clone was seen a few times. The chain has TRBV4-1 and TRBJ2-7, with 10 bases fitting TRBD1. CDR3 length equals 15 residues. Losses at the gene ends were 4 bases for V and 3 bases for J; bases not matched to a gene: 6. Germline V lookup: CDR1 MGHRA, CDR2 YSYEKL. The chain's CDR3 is CASSLRDRGGYEQYF. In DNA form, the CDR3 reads TGCGCCAGCAGCCTAAGGGACAGGGGAGGCTACGAGCAGTACTTC.

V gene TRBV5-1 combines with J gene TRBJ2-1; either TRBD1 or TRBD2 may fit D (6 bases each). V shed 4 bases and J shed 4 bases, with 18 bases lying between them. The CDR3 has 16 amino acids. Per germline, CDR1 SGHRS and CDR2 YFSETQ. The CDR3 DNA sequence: TGCGCCAGCAGCCCCCCTAAGGGGGGCGTGTACAATGAGCAGTTCTTC. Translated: CASSPPKGGVYNEQFF.

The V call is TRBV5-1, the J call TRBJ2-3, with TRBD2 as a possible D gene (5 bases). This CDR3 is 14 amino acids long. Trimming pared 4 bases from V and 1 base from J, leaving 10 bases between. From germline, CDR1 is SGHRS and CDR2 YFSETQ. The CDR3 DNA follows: TGCGCCAGCAGCGGCACCGGGGGCACAGATACGCAGTATTTT. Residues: CASSGTGGTDTQYF.

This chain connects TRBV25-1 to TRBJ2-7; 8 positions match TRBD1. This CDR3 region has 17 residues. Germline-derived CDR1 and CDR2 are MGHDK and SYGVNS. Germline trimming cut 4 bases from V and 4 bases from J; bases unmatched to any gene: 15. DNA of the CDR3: TGTGCCAGCAGTGGGGCGGGGATCGGGACAGGAAGATACGAGCAGTACTTC. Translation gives CASSGAGIGTGRYEQYF.

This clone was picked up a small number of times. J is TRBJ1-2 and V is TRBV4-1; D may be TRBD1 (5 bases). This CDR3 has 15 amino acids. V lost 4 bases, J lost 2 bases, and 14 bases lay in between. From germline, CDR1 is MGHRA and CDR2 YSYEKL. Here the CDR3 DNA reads TGCGCCAGCAGCCTACGGGGGACGGACAACTATGGCTACACCTTC. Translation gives CASSLRGTDNYGYTF.

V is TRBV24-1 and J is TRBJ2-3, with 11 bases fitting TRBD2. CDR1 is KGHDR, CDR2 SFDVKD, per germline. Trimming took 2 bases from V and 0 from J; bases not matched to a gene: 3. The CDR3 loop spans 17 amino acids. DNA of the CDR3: TGTGCCACCAGTGATTGGTGGACTAGCGGGAGCACAGATACGCAGTATTTT. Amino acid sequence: CATSDWWTSGSTDTQYF.